This T cell receptor beta chain is from a study of a mutant IDH1 vaccine in newly diagnosed glioma. Overall study: Initiation of the vaccine course occurred 4-6 weeks after radiotherapy alone, or alongside temozolomide cycles. V12 occurred at week 35 and V13 at week 47. Points from the study as a whole: Among patients, 93.3% showed immune responses induced by the vaccine.

The CDR3 length is 16 residues. V shed 4 bases, J shed 10 bases, and the junction held 15 bases outside the gene matches. In germline, CDR1 is SGHRS, CDR2 YFSETQ. Regarding time point: week 47, end of study. Every vaccine dose comprised 300 ug of mutant IDH1 20-mer peptide plus topical imiquimod. Each astrocytoma in the donors was new, WHO grade 3 or 4, IDH1-mutant and ATRX-lost. This clone was seen a single time. No antigen is known for it. Assay used: immunoSEQ multiplex PCR; TCRdb lists only in-frame clones, some missing. Of some 56,000 clones in the sample, approximately 75% were seen once. Source: PBMCs, taken from a glioma patient whose treatment included an IDH1 peptide vaccine. This clonotype was sampled from a man aged 45-65 years with glioma. The V call is TRBV5-1, the J call TRBJ2-1; 9 positions agree with TRBD2. The CDR3 DNA follows: TGCGCCAGCAGCCGCCAGTGGGAGCGGGGGGCCCGGGAGCAGTTCTTC. This gives the protein CASSRQWERGAREQFF.